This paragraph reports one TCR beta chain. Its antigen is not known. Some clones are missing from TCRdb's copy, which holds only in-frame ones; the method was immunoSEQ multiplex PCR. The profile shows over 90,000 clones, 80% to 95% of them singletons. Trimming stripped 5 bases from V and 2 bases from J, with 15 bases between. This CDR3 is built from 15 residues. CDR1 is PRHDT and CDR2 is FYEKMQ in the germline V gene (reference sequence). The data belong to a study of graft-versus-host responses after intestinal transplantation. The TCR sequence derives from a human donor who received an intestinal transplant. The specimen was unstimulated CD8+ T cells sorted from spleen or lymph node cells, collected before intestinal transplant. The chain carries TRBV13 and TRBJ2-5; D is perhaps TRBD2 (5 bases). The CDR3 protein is CASSGSEETQETQYF. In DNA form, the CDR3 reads TGTGCCAGCAGCGGGAGCGAGGAGACACAAGAGACCCAGTACTTC.